This T cell receptor beta chain was recovered during a study of blood T cells in healthy people across ages. RNA extraction gave at least 5 micrograms of total RNA per sample. The ends lost 3 bases at V and 5 bases at J; junction bases unmatched: 9. Germline CDR1 SGHRS, CDR2 YFSETQ. The CDR3 extends over 16 amino acids. PCR was performed a second time for about 6 to 12 cycles using a sample-barcoded 5' primer and a J-beta primer mix. Each cDNA molecule was tagged by a template-switch adaptor with 12 random nucleotides. A single record per CDR3 protein comes from TCRdb applying MiXCR to the 5' RACE reads. The sample includes some 940,000 distinct CDR3 sequences, almost 30% seen only once; the top ten take 10%. These data are also associated with another study on T cells of mothers and their children.

The TCR sequence derives from a woman in her thirties or forties in good health. The sample consisted of blood. V is TRBV5-1 and J is TRBJ2-1, with TRBD2 matching over 9 bases. The chain's CDR3 is CASSSSSSGVDNEQFF. The CDR3 coding sequence is TGCGCCAGCAGCTCCAGCTCTAGCGGGGTAGACAATGAGCAGTTCTTC.